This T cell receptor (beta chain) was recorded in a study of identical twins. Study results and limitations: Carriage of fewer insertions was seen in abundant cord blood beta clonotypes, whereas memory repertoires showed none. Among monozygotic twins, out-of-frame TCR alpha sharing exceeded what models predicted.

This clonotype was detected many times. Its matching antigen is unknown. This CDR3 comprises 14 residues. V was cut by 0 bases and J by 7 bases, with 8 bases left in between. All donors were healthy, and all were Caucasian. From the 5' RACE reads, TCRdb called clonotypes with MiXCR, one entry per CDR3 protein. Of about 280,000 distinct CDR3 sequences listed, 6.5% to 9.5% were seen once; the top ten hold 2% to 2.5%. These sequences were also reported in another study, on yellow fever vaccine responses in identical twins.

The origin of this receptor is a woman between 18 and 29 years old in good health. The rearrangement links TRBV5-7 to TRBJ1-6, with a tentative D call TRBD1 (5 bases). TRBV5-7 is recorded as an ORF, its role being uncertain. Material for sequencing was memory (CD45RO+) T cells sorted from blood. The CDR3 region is CASSLEQGNSPLHF. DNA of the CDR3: TGTGCCAGCAGCTTGGAGCAGGGAAATTCACCCCTCCACTTT.